The following is a TCR beta chain sequence with its context. Its antigen is not identified. The data derive from a study of beta chain features in type 1 diabetes. The V end was cut by 2 bases, the J end by 0 bases, with 7 bases between. Looked up from germline, CDR1 is SEHNR and CDR2 is FQNEAQ (reference sequence). CDR3 length: 14 residues. The investigators reverse transcribed all of the isolated RNA, so they sequenced expressed TCRB transcripts. Several million reads were obtained on average from naive, central memory and regulatory T cell samples. Repertoires were generated with immunoSEQ multiplex PCR, while TCRdb's copy carries only in-frame clones and drops some. Of 250,000 to 300,000 clones in the sample, about 24% were seen once. Whole-study findings and limits: Moderate but significant shortening of TCRB CDR3s was recorded in all four CD4+ subsets from Type 1 diabetes patients. More deletions and fewer insertions at VDJ junctions were seen in type 1 diabetes patients.

This chain links TRBV7-9 with TRBJ1-1; D call uncertain. Specimen: naive CD4+ T cells from blood. The sequence came from a woman aged 30 to 39 with type 1 diabetes. Here the CDR3 reads CASSLRLVNTEAFF. The DNA of the CDR3 is TGTGCCAGCAGCTTACGACTGGTGAACACTGAAGCTTTCTTT.